The TCR beta chain described here comes from a study of blood T cells in healthy people across ages. Broader study findings: Total diversity from one million sequenced T cells was likely underestimated.

As concerns this clonotype: Antigen: not known.

The germline V gene encodes CDR1 DFQATT and CDR2 SNEGSKA (reference sequence). V dropped 4 bases and J dropped 1; count of bases not matched to a gene: 6. The CDR3 runs to 14 residues. Using a J-beta primer mix together with a sample-barcoded 5' primer, a second PCR was run for roughly 7 to 11 cycles. Researchers report that each sample yielded at least 3 million CDR3-containing paired-end reads. TCRdb recomputed calls from the 5' RACE reads with MiXCR, one row per CDR3 protein. Found here are roughly 1,700,000 distinct CDR3 sequences, about 30% of them singletons; the top ten hold 6.5% to 8.5%. Peripheral blood from each donor was collected in a volume of 8.5 to 10 milliliters. Total RNA amounts of at least 6 micrograms were extracted per sample.

Sequencing was carried out using blood. V is TRBV20-1 and J is TRBJ1-1, with 7 bases identical to TRBD1. The receptor's source is a woman in her 30s in good health. The CDR3 protein is CSANRGGPNTEAFF. In DNA, the CDR3 is TGCAGTGCTAACAGGGGCGGCCCGAACACTGAAGCTTTCTTT.